What follows are 25 T cell receptor beta chains derived from one specimen sequenced in a study of response to subunit inactivated influenza vaccine. Each CDR3 protein is one row after TCRdb ran MiXCR on the RT-PCR reads. The sample comprises under 950,000 distinct CDR3 sequences, 21% of which are singletons, and about 10% rests with the top ten. The starting material was PBMCs from blood, obtained 5 days after vaccination. These receptors all come from a middle-aged man who received an inactivated influenza vaccine.

V usage is TRBV11-2 and J usage is TRBJ2-7; 10 bases match TRBD1. The junction had 7 bases not matched to a gene; V was cut back by 5 bases and J by 3 bases. The CDR3 is 15 residues long. CDR1 is SGHAT, CDR2 FQNNGV, per germline. The CDR3 coding sequence is TGTGCCAGCAGCCGACCAGGGGACAGGGGCTACGAGCAGTACTTC. It is translated as CASSRPGDRGYEQYF.

This clonotype has just a few counts. This chain joins TRBV11-2 and TRBJ2-4, with D perhaps TRBD1 (6 bases). V was shortened by 3 bases and J by 1 base, with 19 bases between the two germline ends. Germline loops: CDR1 SGHAT, CDR2 FQNNGV. CDR3 length equals 18 residues. The DNA of the CDR3 is TGTGCCAGCAGCTTCCCCGACAGGTCGGGGTTGGCCAAAAACATTCAGTACTTC. As protein: CASSFPDRSGLAKNIQYF.

A few counts support this clonotype. CDR3 sequence reads: CASSSGDGYTF. CDR3 coding DNA: TGTGCCAGCAGCTCAGGAGATGGCTACACCTTC. The chain is built from TRBV5-5 and TRBJ1-2, with D unclear. Germline CDR1 is SGHKS and CDR2 is YYEKEE (reference sequence). The CDR3 is 11 residues long. Trimming took 3 bases from V and 6 from J, leaving 6 bases between them.

The rearrangement links TRBV10-2 to TRBJ1-6, with D perhaps TRBD1 (5 bases). The CDR3 extends over 14 amino acids. Trimming shortened V by 2 bases and J by 9 bases, and 11 bases separated the two germline ends. The germline gives CDR1 WSHSY, CDR2 SAAADI. The CDR3 sequence is CASSESTGRSPLHF. Written as DNA, the CDR3 is TGCGCCAGCAGTGAGAGTACAGGACGTTCACCCCTCCACTTT.

V usage is TRBV20-1 and J usage is TRBJ2-5; TRBD1 is a possible D gene (6 bases). Germline-derived CDR1 and CDR2 are DFQATT and SNEGSKA (reference sequence). The CDR3 has 15 amino acids. V lost 2 bases, J lost 4 bases, and 17 bases lay in between. The DNA of the CDR3 is TGCAGTGCTAGAATGGGGGCTGGTTCGTTAGAGACCCAGTACTTC. This translates into CSARMGAGSLETQYF.

This clonotype occurred a few times. V and J are TRBV12-3 or TRBV12-4 and TRBJ2-7; 7 nucleotides match TRBD2. The CDR3 is 14 amino acids. J lost 2 bases, V lost 4 bases, and 5 bases had no gene match. The CDR3 loop is CASSYGGIPYEQYF. CDR3 DNA sequence: TGTGCCAGCAGTTACGGGGGGATCCCCTACGAGCAGTACTTC.

This clonotype was found a few times. The CDR3 DNA is TGCAGTGCGCCCAGAGGGGGGGGTTACACAGATACGCAGTATTTT. Protein sequence: CSAPRGGGYTDTQYF. This chain connects TRBV20-1 to TRBJ2-3; tentative D call: TRBD2 (7 bases). The CDR3 is 15 amino acids. Germline V lookup: CDR1 DFQATT, CDR2 SNEGSKA (reference sequence). Between the trimmed V and J ends, which lost 6 bases and 2 bases, there was a span of 18 bases.

This clonotype occurred many times. The chain links TRBV29-1 to TRBJ2-7; 7 positions match TRBD1. The V segment lost 6 bases and the J segment 2 bases; nucleotides outside the gene matches: 4. This CDR3 comprises 12 residues. In germline, CDR1 is SQVTM, CDR2 ANQGSEA. DNA of the CDR3: TGCAGCGTGGGACAGTCGCCCTACGAGCAGTACTTC. This codes for CSVGQSPYEQYF.

This clonotype was seen at least ten times. V is TRBV29-1 and J is TRBJ2-7, with D unresolved. V was shortened by 2 bases and J by 0 bases, with 14 bases between the two germline ends. Per germline, CDR1 SQVTM and CDR2 ANQGSEA. This CDR3 is built from 15 residues. The CDR3 reads CSVEYRHLSSYEQYF. CDR3 DNA: TGCAGCGTTGAATATAGACACCTGAGCTCCTACGAGCAGTACTTC.

The chain combines TRBV19 with TRBJ2-1; D gene ambiguous. Trimming pared 7 bases from V and 2 bases from J, leaving 15 bases between. Germline V gene data show CDR1 as LNHDA and CDR2 as SQIVND (reference sequence). This CDR3 region has 15 residues. DNA for the CDR3: TGTGCCAGTACCGGAACCCGGACGGCCTACAATGAGCAGTTCTTC. It specifies CASTGTRTAYNEQFF. The entire variable domain, with the rest obtained from reference TRBV19 and TRBJ2-1, is as follows: DGGITQSPKYLFRKEGQNVTLSCEQNLNHDAMYWYRQDPGQGLRLIYYSQIVNDFQKGDIAEGYSVSREKKESFPLTVTSAQKNPTAFYLCASTGTRTAYNEQFFGPGTRLTVL.

The V gene is TRBV6-1, the J gene TRBJ2-7; weak D call: TRBD2 (6 bases). The V gene lost 5 bases and the J gene lost 4 bases, with 18 bases spanning the gap. CDR3 length: 15 amino acids. CDR1 and CDR2 from the germline V gene are MNHNS and SASEGT. CDR3 DNA sequence: TGTGCCAGCAGTAACGCGTTTACTAGCCGTTACGAGCAGTACTTC. It translates to CASSNAFTSRYEQYF.

This chain joins TRBV12-3 or TRBV12-4 and TRBJ1-5; 8 bases agree with TRBD1. V trimming: 6 bases; J trimming: 8 bases; junction bases outside the gene matches: 6. The CDR3 contains 13 residues. For the CDR3, the DNA is TGTGCCAGCAGCGAACAGGGGGGAGAGCCCCAGCATTTT. It encodes CASSEQGGEPQHF.

Only a few counts were recorded for this clonotype. This chain connects TRBV12-3 or TRBV12-4 to TRBJ2-3; 13 positions agree with TRBD2. Losses at the gene ends were 6 bases for V and 0 bases for J; bases not matched to a gene: 3. The CDR3 runs 16 residues. CDR3 sequence: CASSGLAGVSTDTQYF. The CDR3 DNA reads TGTGCCAGCAGCGGACTAGCGGGAGTTAGCACAGATACGCAGTATTTT.

The genes are TRBV4-3 and TRBJ2-3; 9 bases align to TRBD2. The CDR3 is made up of 17 amino acids. The germline V gene has CDR1 LGHNA and CDR2 YSLEER. V was clipped by 0 bases and J by 6 bases; unmatched bases: 10. The CDR3 DNA reads as TGCGCCAGCAGCCAAGATCTTATAGCGGGGGTCCCGGATACGCAGTATTTT. Its translation is CASSQDLIAGVPDTQYF.

This clonotype turned up a few times. The rearrangement uses TRBV5-5 and TRBJ2-5; D possibly matches TRBD1 or TRBD2 (5 bases each). The V gene's germline CDR1 is SGHKS and CDR2 YYEKEE (reference sequence). V was clipped by 2 bases and J by 5 bases, with 16 bases between them. The length of the CDR3 is 15 residues. DNA of the CDR3: TGTGCCAGCAGCTTAGGCGATTCGGGGCCGGAGACCCAGTACTTC. Translation gives CASSLGDSGPETQYF.

This chain joins TRBV7-9 and TRBJ2-2, with TRBD1 matching over 7 bases. CDR3 length: 16 amino acids. Germline CDR1 is SEHNR and CDR2 is FQNEAQ (reference sequence). V was pared by 7 bases and J by 1 base, with 9 bases of the junction left unmatched. CDR3 amino acids: CASTADREGNTGELFF. The CDR3, as DNA: TGTGCCAGCACCGCCGACAGGGAAGGGAACACCGGGGAGCTGTTTTTT.

The chain couples TRBV5-1 to TRBJ1-6, with no clear D. The CDR3 covers 15 residues. Trimming cost V 0 bases and J 6 bases, with 10 bases left between them. Germline V gene data show CDR1 as SGHRS and CDR2 as YFSETQ. The CDR3, as DNA: TGCGCCAGCAGCTTGGAAGCGGTTCGTAATTCACCCCTCCACTTT. Translation gives CASSLEAVRNSPLHF.

In its sample, this clonotype was seen a few times. The DNA of the CDR3 is TGTGCCAGCAAGGGGGCTAGCGGACAATCCTACGAGCAGTACTTC. It codes for CASKGASGQSYEQYF. The chain joins TRBV27 to TRBJ2-7; D might be TRBD1 or TRBD2, each matching 7 bases. The length of the CDR3 is 15 residues. V lost 7 bases, J lost 1 base, and 17 bases lay in between. The germline CDR1 and CDR2 sequences are MNHEY and SMNVEV (reference sequence).

The genes are TRBV12-3 or TRBV12-4 and TRBJ1-5, with TRBD1 identical over 7 bases. The V and J ends lost 5 bases and 2 bases, in that order; junction bases with no gene match: 6. The CDR3 length is 15 residues. This CDR3 reads CASSRQGFGNQPQHF. In nucleotides, the CDR3 is TGTGCCAGCAGTCGACAGGGTTTCGGCAATCAGCCCCAGCATTTT.

This clonotype was detected a few times. The chain recombines TRBV3-1 with TRBJ1-6; TRBD1 matches at 7 bases. CDR3 length equals 18 residues. With V trimmed by 5 bases and J by 8 bases, 18 bases remained unmatched. Germline loops: CDR1 LGHDT, CDR2 YNNKEL (reference sequence). In nucleotides, the CDR3 is TGTGCCAGCAGCGCAAGCCCCCACCGACAGGGCTCGTATTCACCCCTCCACTTT. It specifies CASSASPHRQGSYSPLHF.

The V gene is TRBV20-1, the J gene TRBJ2-5, with 7 positions matching TRBD2. Unmatched junction bases numbered 6, after V lost 0 bases and J lost 2 bases. CDR3 length: 15 amino acids. Looked up from germline, CDR1 is DFQATT and CDR2 is SNEGSKA (reference sequence). The CDR3, as DNA: TGCAGTGCTAGAGATTATCTAGCGGCTCAAGAGACCCAGTACTTC. It encodes CSARDYLAAQETQYF.

J is TRBJ2-5 and V is TRBV7-9, with D perhaps TRBD1 or TRBD2 (6 bases each). V was pared by 8 bases and J by 1 base, with 14 bases between. Germline lookup yields CDR1 SEHNR and CDR2 FQNEAQ (reference sequence). This CDR3 comprises 14 residues. The CDR3 sequence: CASDFGGFQETQYF. CDR3 coding DNA: TGTGCCAGCGACTTCGGGGGCTTCCAAGAGACCCAGTACTTC.

The rearrangement links TRBV7-2 to TRBJ1-6, with 7 bases identical to TRBD1. The CDR3 is made up of 14 amino acids. Germline assignment: CDR1 SGHTA and CDR2 FQGNSA. Trimming removed 2 bases from V and 6 bases from J; junction bases left unmatched: 1. As DNA, the CDR3 is TGTGCCAGCAGCTTAAAGGGGGCTAATTCACCCCTCCACTTT. This gives the protein CASSLKGANSPLHF.

This clonotype was seen more than once but under ten times. The V call is TRBV5-1, the J call TRBJ2-7; a weak D match, TRBD2 (5 bases). Germline assignment: CDR1 SGHRS and CDR2 YFSETQ. This CDR3 is built from 14 residues. Trimming stripped 4 bases from V and 0 bases from J, with 11 bases between. Here the CDR3 reads CASSMQRSSYEQYF. Here the CDR3 DNA reads TGCGCCAGCAGCATGCAGCGGAGCTCCTACGAGCAGTACTTC.

The V call is TRBV12-3 or TRBV12-4, the J call TRBJ2-3, with TRBD1 matching over 9 bases. After removal of 6 bases from V and 5 bases from J, the junction contained 12 bases not matched to a gene. The CDR3 length is 16 residues. The DNA for the CDR3 is TGTGCCAGCAGAAGTCCCGGGACAGGGCCGATAGATACGCAGTATTTT. Translating it yields CASRSPGTGPIDTQYF.